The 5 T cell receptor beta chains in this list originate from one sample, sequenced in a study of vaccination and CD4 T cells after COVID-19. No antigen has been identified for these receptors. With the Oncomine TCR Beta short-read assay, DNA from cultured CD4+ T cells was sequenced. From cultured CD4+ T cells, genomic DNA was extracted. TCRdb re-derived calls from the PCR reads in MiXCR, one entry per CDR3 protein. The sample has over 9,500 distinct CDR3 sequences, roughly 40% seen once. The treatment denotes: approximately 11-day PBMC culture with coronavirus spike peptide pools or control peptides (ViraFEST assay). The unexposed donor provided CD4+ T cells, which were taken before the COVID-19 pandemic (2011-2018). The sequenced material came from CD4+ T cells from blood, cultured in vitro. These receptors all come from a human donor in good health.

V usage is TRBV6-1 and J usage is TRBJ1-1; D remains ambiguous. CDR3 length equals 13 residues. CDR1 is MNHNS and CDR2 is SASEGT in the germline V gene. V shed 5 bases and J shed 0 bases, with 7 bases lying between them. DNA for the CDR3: TGTGCCAGCAGTCGTTCTATGAACACTGAAGCTTTCTTT. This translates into CASSRSMNTEAFF.

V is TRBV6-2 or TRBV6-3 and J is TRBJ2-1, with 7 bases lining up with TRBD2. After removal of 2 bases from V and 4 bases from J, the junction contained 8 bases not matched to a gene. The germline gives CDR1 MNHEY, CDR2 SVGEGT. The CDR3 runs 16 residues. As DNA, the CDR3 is TGTGCCAGCAGTTACGGGAGGGTGGGAGCTTACAATGAGCAGTTCTTC. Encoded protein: CASSYGRVGAYNEQFF.

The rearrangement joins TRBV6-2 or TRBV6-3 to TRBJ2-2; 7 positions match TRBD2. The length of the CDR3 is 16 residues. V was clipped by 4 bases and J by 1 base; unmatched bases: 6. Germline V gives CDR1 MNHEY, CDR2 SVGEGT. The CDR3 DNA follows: TGTGCCAGCAGTTCGTGGGGAGGGGAGAACACCGGGGAGCTGTTTTTT. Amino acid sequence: CASSSWGGENTGELFF.

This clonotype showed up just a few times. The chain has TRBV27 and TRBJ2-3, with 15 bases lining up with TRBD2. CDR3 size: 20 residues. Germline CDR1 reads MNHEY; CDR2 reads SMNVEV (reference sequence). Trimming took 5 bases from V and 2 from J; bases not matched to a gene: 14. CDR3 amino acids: CASSPRGTSGRLLATDTQYF. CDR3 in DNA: TGTGCCAGCAGTCCCCGGGGGACTAGCGGGAGGCTACTAGCCACAGATACGCAGTATTTT.

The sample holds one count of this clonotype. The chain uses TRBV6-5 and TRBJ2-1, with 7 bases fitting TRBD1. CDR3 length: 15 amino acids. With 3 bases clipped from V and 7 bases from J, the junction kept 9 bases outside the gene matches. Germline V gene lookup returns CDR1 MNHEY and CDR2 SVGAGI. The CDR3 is CASSYRDRGPNEQFF. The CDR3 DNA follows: TGTGCCAGCAGTTATCGGGACAGAGGCCCTAATGAGCAGTTCTTC.